The 13 T cell receptor beta chains presented below share a single source sample, sequenced in a study of blood T cell repertoires in COVID-19. Clones were read by immunoSEQ multiplex PCR, and TCRdb kept only the in-frame ones, dropping some. This table holds 200,000 to 250,000 clones, roughly 80% found once. Sequenced input: peripheral blood. The receptors shown here come from a human donor in a cohort sampled during active COVID-19.

This chain connects TRBV5-1 to TRBJ2-2; the match to TRBD2 covers 7 bases. CDR1 SGHRS and CDR2 YFSETQ come from the germline V gene. This CDR3 contains 16 residues. V was clipped by 4 bases and J by 3 bases; unmatched bases: 9. As DNA, the CDR3 is TGCGCCAGCAGCCCTATCGGGAGGTCGGACACCGGGGAGCTGTTTTTT. Its translation: CASSPIGRSDTGELFF. The full variable domain, with the rest looked up from reference TRBV5-1 and TRBJ2-2, is KAGVTQTPRYLIKTRGQQVTLSCSPISGHRSVSWYQQTPGQGLQFLFEYFSETQRNKGNFPGRFSGRQFSNSRSEMNVSTLELGDSALYLCASSPIGRSDTGELFFGEGSRLTVL.

The chain couples TRBV5-8 to TRBJ1-1, with a possible D match to TRBD1 (5 bases). The CDR3 covers 18 residues. Trimming removed 0 bases from V and 0 bases from J, with 18 bases in between. Germline V gives CDR1 SGHTS, CDR2 YDEGEE. The DNA of the CDR3 is TGTGCCAGCAGCTTGGGGGACTGGGGGAGAGGAATGAACACTGAAGCTTTCTTT. Residues: CASSLGDWGRGMNTEAFF. The full variable domain, in which reference TRBV5-8 and TRBJ1-1 provide the parts outside the CDR3, is EAGVTQSPTHLIKTRGQQATLRCSPISGHTSVYWYQQALGLGLQFLLWYDEGEERNRGNFPPRFSGRQFPNYSSELNVNALELEDSALYLCASSLGDWGRGMNTEAFFGQGTRLTVV.

CDR3 residues: CASTLRAGGHTGELFF. CDR3 nucleotide sequence: TGTGCCAGCACCCTCCGGGCAGGGGGACACACCGGGGAGCTGTTTTTT. The rearrangement joins TRBV6-4 to TRBJ2-2, with 7 bases identical to TRBD1. Germline CDR1 reads MRHNA; CDR2 reads SNTAGT. The CDR3 spans 16 residues. Trimming at V came to 7 bases and at J to 3 bases, leaving 11 bases not matched to a gene.

The chain has TRBV27 and TRBJ2-7, with D unclear. Germline-derived CDR1 and CDR2 are MNHEY and SMNVEV (reference sequence). This CDR3 has 13 amino acids. Trimming took off 6 bases at V and 2 bases at J, with 11 bases between the two ends. The CDR3 loop is CASRDSNTYEQYF. Here the CDR3 DNA reads TGTGCCAGCAGAGACTCCAACACCTACGAGCAGTACTTC.

This sequence joins TRBV5-6 and TRBJ2-7; D is unclear. Germline CDR1 is SGHDT and CDR2 is YYEEEE. This CDR3 has 15 residues. V was trimmed by 0 bases and J by 1 base, leaving 11 bases between them. DNA of the CDR3: TGTGCCAGCAGCTTGGTGGCTCTTTATTCCTACGAGCAGTACTTC. This encodes CASSLVALYSYEQYF.

The chain has TRBV30 and TRBJ1-6; 7 bases are a match to TRBD1. This CDR3 is 14 amino acids long. The germline gives CDR1 GTSNPN, CDR2 SVGIG (reference sequence). V gave up 4 bases and J gave up 3 bases; unmatched junction bases: 3. CDR3 nucleotide sequence: TGTGCCTGGACCAGGACAGGCTATAATTCACCCCTCCACTTT. Translating it yields CAWTRTGYNSPLHF.

This chain links TRBV27 with TRBJ2-1; D not certain. CDR1 is MNHEY and CDR2 is SMNVEV in the germline V gene (reference sequence). Trimming removed 3 bases from V and 0 bases from J, with 6 bases in between. This CDR3 comprises 14 residues. CDR3 sequence (DNA): TGTGCCAGCAGTTTCACAGACTCCTACAATGAGCAGTTCTTC. Protein sequence: CASSFTDSYNEQFF.

The chain joins TRBV28 to TRBJ2-7, with 7 nucleotides matching TRBD1. V lost 3 bases and J lost 5; bases outside the gene matches: 7. CDR1 and CDR2 (germline): MDHEN, SYDVKM. This CDR3 spans 14 amino acids. The CDR3 region has the DNA TGTGCCAGCAGTTTCATCCGAGGGGGCAACGAGCAGTACTTC. Its protein product is CASSFIRGGNEQYF.

This clone was recorded only once. The J gene is TRBJ2-4, the V gene TRBV28, with TRBD1 matching over 9 bases. From germline, CDR1 is MDHEN and CDR2 SYDVKM. V was clipped by 1 base and J by 9 bases; unmatched bases: 7. The CDR3 loop spans 15 amino acids. CDR3: CASSLSGTGLGIQYF. CDR3 nucleotide sequence: TGTGCCAGCAGTTTATCCGGGACAGGGTTAGGCATTCAGTACTTC.

This clone has just one count. The chain employs TRBV6-2 or TRBV6-3 and TRBJ2-7; TRBD1 aligns across 7 bases. After removal of 6 bases from V and 4 bases from J, the junction contained 9 bases not matched to a gene. This CDR3 spans 14 amino acids. The V gene's germline CDR1 is MNHEY and CDR2 SVGEGT. CDR3 coding DNA: TGTGCCAGCAGCGCGATCCGGGACAGATACGAGCAGTACTTC. This translates into CASSAIRDRYEQYF.

The chain carries TRBV24-1 and TRBJ2-7; possibly TRBD2 for D (7 bases). Germline V gives CDR1 KGHDR, CDR2 SFDVKD. The V gene lost 10 bases and the J gene lost 2 bases, with 17 bases spanning the gap. CDR3 size: 14 residues. The CDR3 DNA sequence: TGTGCCACGAGTCCCGGGGGGCTTCCCTACGAGCAGTACTTC. Protein: CATSPGGLPYEQYF.

The rearrangement joins TRBV30 to TRBJ2-1, with 11 bases matching TRBD2. The length of the CDR3 is 17 residues. J gave up 6 bases and V 3 bases, and 13 bases lay outside the gene matches. Germline assignment: CDR1 GTSNPN and CDR2 SVGIG (reference sequence). The chain's CDR3 is CAWRHMLTSGVFNEQFF. The CDR3 DNA reads as TGTGCCTGGAGGCACATGCTGACTAGCGGGGTGTTCAATGAGCAGTTCTTC.

The chain recombines TRBV20-1 with TRBJ1-1; D gene uncertain. The CDR3 contains 11 residues. Trimming left V 5 bases short and J 1 base short, with 5 bases between. Germline assignment: CDR1 DFQATT and CDR2 SNEGSKA (reference sequence). The CDR3 nucleotides read TGCAGTGCTCCAGAGAACACTGAAGCTTTCTTT. Translating it yields CSAPENTEAFF.